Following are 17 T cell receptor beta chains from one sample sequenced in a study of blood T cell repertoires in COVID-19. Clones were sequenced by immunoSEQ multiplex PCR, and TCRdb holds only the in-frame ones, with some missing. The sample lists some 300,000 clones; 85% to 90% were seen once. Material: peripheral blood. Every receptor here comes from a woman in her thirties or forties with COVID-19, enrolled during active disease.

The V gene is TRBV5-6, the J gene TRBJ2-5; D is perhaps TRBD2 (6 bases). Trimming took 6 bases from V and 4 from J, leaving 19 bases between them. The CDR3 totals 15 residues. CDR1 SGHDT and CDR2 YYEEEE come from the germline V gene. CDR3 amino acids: CASNPHLRGVETQYF. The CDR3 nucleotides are TGTGCCAGCAACCCCCATCTTCGCGGGGTAGAGACCCAGTACTTC.

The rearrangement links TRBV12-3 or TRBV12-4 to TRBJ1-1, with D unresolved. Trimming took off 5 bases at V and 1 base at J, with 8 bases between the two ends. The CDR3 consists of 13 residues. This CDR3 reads CASSPHSNTEAFF. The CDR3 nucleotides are TGTGCCAGCAGTCCCCACTCGAACACTGAAGCTTTCTTT.

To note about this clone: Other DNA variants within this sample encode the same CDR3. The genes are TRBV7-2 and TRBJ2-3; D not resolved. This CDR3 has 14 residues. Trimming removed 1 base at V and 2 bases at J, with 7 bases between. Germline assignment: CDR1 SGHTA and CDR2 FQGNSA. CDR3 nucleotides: TGTGCCAGCAGCTTAGGTCCCCTCACAGATACGCAGTATTTT. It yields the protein CASSLGPLTDTQYF.

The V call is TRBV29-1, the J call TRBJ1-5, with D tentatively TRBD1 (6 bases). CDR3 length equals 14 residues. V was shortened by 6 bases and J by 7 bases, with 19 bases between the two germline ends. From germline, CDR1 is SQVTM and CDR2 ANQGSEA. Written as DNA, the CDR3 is TGCAGCGTCAGGACAGATTCTGCTCACCAGCCCCAGCATTTT. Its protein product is CSVRTDSAHQPQHF.

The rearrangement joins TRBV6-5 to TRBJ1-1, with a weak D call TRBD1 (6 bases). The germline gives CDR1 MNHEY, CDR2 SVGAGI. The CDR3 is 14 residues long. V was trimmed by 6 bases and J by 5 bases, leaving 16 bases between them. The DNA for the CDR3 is TGTGCCAGCAGATACCAGGGGCGGAATACTGAAGCTTTCTTT. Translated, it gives CASRYQGRNTEAFF.

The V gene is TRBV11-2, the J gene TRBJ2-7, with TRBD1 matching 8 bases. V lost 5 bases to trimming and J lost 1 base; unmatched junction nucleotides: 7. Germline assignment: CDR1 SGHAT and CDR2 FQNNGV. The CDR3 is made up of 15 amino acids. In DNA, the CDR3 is TGTGCCAGCAGCCGGGACAGGAACCCTTCCTACGAGCAGTACTTC. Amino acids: CASSRDRNPSYEQYF.

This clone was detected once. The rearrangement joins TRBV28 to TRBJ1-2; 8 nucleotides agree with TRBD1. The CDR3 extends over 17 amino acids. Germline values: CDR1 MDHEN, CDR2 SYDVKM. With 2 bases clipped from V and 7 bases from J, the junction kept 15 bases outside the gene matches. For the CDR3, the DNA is TGTGCCAGCAGTTTAGGTCCCACGGGTAGGACAGGGTTTGGCTACACCTTC. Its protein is CASSLGPTGRTGFGYTF.

In DNA form, the CDR3 reads TGCGCCAGCAGCCCCTGGGACAGGTCGAACACTGAAGCTTTCTTT. Residues: CASSPWDRSNTEAFF. The J gene is TRBJ1-1, the V gene TRBV5-1; 8 bases align to TRBD1. Germline lookup yields CDR1 SGHRS and CDR2 YFSETQ. Losses at the gene ends were 4 bases for V and 1 base for J; bases not matched to a gene: 6. The CDR3 has 15 amino acids.

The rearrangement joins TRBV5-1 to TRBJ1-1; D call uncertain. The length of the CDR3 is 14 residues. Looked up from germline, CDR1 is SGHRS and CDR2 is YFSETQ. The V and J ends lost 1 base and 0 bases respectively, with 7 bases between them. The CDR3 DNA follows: TGCGCCAGCAGCTTGAACTCGGTGAACACTGAAGCTTTCTTT. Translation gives CASSLNSVNTEAFF.

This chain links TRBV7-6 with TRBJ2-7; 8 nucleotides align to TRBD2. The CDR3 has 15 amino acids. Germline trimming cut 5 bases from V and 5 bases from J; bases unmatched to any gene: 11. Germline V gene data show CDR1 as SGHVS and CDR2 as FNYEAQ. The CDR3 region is CASSLLAGGRDEQYF. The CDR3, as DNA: TGTGCCAGCAGCCTCCTAGCGGGTGGGCGTGACGAGCAGTACTTC.

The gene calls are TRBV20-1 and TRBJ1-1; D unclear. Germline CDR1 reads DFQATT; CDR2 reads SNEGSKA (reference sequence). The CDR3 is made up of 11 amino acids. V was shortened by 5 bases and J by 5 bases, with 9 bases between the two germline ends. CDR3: CSAAGRTEAFF. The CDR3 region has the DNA TGCAGTGCTGCCGGGAGGACTGAAGCTTTCTTT.

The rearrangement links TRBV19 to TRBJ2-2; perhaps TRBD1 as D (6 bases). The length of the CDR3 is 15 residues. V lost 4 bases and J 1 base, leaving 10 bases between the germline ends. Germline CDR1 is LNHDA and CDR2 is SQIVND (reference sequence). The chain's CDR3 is CASSSTGMNTGELFF. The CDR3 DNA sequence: TGTGCCAGTAGTAGTACAGGGATGAACACCGGGGAGCTGTTTTTT.

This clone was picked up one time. CDR3 loop: CATAPVTDFWKTQYF. DNA for the CDR3: TGTGCCACCGCACCGGTGACGGACTTTTGGAAGACCCAGTACTTC. The chain is built from TRBV3-1 (or the pseudogene TRBV3-2) and TRBJ2-5; D may be TRBD2 (5 bases). The CDR3 has 15 residues. CDR1 is LGHDT, CDR2 YNNKEL, per germline (reference sequence). V was trimmed by 10 bases and J by 6 bases, leaving 24 bases between them.

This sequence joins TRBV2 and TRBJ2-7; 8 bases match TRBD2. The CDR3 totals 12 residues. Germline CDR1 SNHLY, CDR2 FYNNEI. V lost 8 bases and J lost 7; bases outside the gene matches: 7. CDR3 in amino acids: CASLLAVQEQYF. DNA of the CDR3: TGTGCCAGCTTACTAGCGGTGCAAGAGCAGTACTTC.

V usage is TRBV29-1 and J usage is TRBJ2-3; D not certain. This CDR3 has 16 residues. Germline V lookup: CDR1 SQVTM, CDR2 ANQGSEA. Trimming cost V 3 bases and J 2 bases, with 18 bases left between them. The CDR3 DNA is TGCAGCGTTGACCATGGGCAGCCCTTAAACACAGATACGCAGTATTTT. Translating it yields CSVDHGQPLNTDTQYF.

CDR3 bases: TGTGCCAGCAGCTTCGCGCGGGACAGGCAGTACTTC. The encoded protein is CASSFARDRQYF. V usage is TRBV7-2 and J usage is TRBJ2-7, with a possible D match to TRBD1 (7 bases). This CDR3 contains 12 residues. Germline V gene lookup returns CDR1 SGHTA and CDR2 FQGNSA. V dropped 3 bases and J dropped 9 bases, with 12 bases sitting between them.

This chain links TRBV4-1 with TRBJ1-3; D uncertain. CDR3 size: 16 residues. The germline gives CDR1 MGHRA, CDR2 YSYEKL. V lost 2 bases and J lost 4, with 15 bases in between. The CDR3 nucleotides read TGCGCCAGCAGCCAACGGGGAGAGGGTTCGGGAAACACCATATATTTT. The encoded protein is CASSQRGEGSGNTIYF.